Ten or more counts support the clone carrying this T cell receptor beta chain. Its antigen remains unidentified. Tagging with unique molecular identifiers was applied to individual cDNA molecules. Via MiXCR, TCRdb re-called the 5' RACE reads, giving one row per CDR3 protein. The table has tens of thousands of distinct CDR3 sequences, around 14% seen once; the top ten hold approximately 5.2%. This CDR3 is built from 13 residues. Trimming took 1 base from V and 6 from J, leaving 8 bases between them. Germline CDR1 and CDR2: SGHTA and FQGNSA. These data belong to a study of early T cells in non-severe SARS-CoV-2 infection. For the study at large: Sequenced material consisted of bulk RNA (from unsorted whole blood), and chains were unpaired. Study-level findings and limits: Sequences matched to VDJdb favored anti-spike CD8 responses, while private and CD4 specificities were missed.

This chain joins TRBV7-2 and TRBJ2-3, with no clear D. Sequenced: whole blood. The source is an adult who was a healthcare worker with PCR-confirmed SARS-CoV-2 infection or an uninfected control (not recorded which). Written as DNA, the CDR3 is TGTGCCAGCAGCTTAGAGTTATCCGATACGCAGTATTTT. Translation: CASSLELSDTQYF.